Listed here is a single T cell receptor beta chain. Its antigen is not known. The data belong to a study of T cells expressing NK-cell markers. Across the study: Seven HCMV-seropositive donors and one seronegative donor made up the eight sequenced donors.

General study findings and limits: In roughly 6 donors, dominant CD3+CD56+NKG2C+ clones formed about 1.0-7.0% of CD8+ cells. The study left the HCMV specificity of expanded NKG2C+ T cell clones unresolved.

From the 5' RACE reads, TCRdb lists one entry per CDR3 protein and no DNA. Reported are around 180,000 distinct CDR3 sequences; the ten largest clones contain 20% to 25%. Material for sequencing was blood T cells: a sorted CD56 or NKG2C T cell subset, CD4+ or CD8+ T cells, or bulk PBMC T cells (not recorded which). The sequence derives from a man aged 18-70 years in good health.

CDR3 amino acids: CASSQVLAGDEQFF. The chain recombines TRBV14 with TRBJ2-1; the D call from TCRdb, TRBD2, cannot be confirmed without DNA. The germline V gene encodes CDR1 SGHDN and CDR2 FVKESK. The CDR3 contains 14 residues.